The TCR beta chain described here comes from a study of Ad26.COV2.S vaccination and SARS-CoV-2 variants. The treatment is: about 20 received Ad26.COV2.S at low or high dose, single or two shots; roughly five received placebo; per-sample allocation not given. The study sampled participants on day 63 after the first vaccine or placebo injection. The V segment lost 3 bases and the J segment 0 bases; nucleotides outside the gene matches: 1. The CDR3 length is 14 residues. Germline CDR1 reads LNHDA; CDR2 reads SQIVND (reference sequence). Method: immunoSEQ multiplex PCR; TCRdb's copy keeps in-frame clones and lacks some. The table has 320,000 or so clones, under 90% seen once; the top ten hold around 5%. Concerning this clone itself: Other DNA sequences in the sample encode the same CDR3.

This chain links TRBV19 with TRBJ1-1, with TRBD1 matching 7 bases. The receptor was derived from a person between 18 and 65 years old who received the Ad26.COV2.S COVID-19 vaccine or a placebo. Sequenced material: peripheral blood, taken in a trial of Ad26.COV2.S vaccine versus placebo. As DNA, the CDR3 is TGTGCCAGTAGTATCGGGACAGTGAACACTGAAGCTTTCTTT. Translation: CASSIGTVNTEAFF.